This T cell receptor (beta chain) was retrieved from a study of T cells in Graves' hyperthyroidism and ophthalmopathy. For the study at large: The blood sample was taken at first diagnosis, before treatment began. Study observations and caveats: Most expanded thyroid clonotypes above 0.001 recurred in blood.

Turning to this clonotype: Its cognate antigen is unknown.

Uncontrolled infection, other autoimmune disease, pregnancy or lactation led to exclusion. PBMCs were collected from an approximately 9.4 ml volume of fresh peripheral blood. Authors of the study amplified TCR beta CDR3 regions from RNA transcripts. With the HTBI primer set, the TCR CDR3 went through a first round of RT-PCR. In TCRdb, the multiplex PCR reads were re-called with MiXCR into one record per CDR3 protein. The sample lists about 560,000 distinct CDR3 sequences, 16% occurring once. V dropped 2 bases and J dropped 0 bases, with 20 bases sitting between them. Germline CDR1 reads MRHNA; CDR2 reads SNTAGT. The CDR3 extends over 18 amino acids.

This sequence joins TRBV6-4 and TRBJ2-7; D possibly corresponds to TRBD1 (5 bases). The clonotype comes from a woman younger than 30 with Graves' hyperthyroidism. Sequences were obtained from blood. DNA of the CDR3: TGTGCCAGCAGTGACCCGAGGTTTCAGGGCCCTCTCTCCTACGAGCAGTACTTC. This gives the protein CASSDPRFQGPLSYEQYF.